Below, 12 T cell receptor beta chains from the same sample are listed, as sequenced in a study of cytomegalovirus exposure and HLA in healthy donors. PCR was performed using 60 Vbeta and 13 Jbeta primers. Sequencing used immunoSEQ multiplex PCR; TCRdb keeps in-frame clones, though not all of them. Of 170,000 or so clones in the sample, over 65% are singletons; the top ten hold 3% to 3.5%. The sample comprised PBMCs. The source is a woman in her forties in good health and CMV-seronegative.

The chain recombines TRBV5-1 with TRBJ1-2, with a tentative D call TRBD1 (6 bases). The V end was cut by 4 bases, the J end by 3 bases, with 16 bases between. The CDR3 extends over 15 amino acids. Germline assignment: CDR1 SGHRS and CDR2 YFSETQ. CDR3 DNA: TGCGCCAGCAGCCGGTCGGGGGGCGCCGACTATGGCTACACCTTC. Translated, it gives CASSRSGGADYGYTF.

The chain links TRBV19 to TRBJ1-1; D not certain. The CDR3 extends over 14 amino acids. V lost 0 bases to trimming and J lost 4 bases, with 9 bases between them. The germline V gene encodes CDR1 LNHDA and CDR2 SQIVND (reference sequence). CDR3: CASSIDGEVTEAFF. The CDR3 nucleotides read TGTGCCAGTAGTATAGATGGGGAGGTCACTGAAGCTTTCTTT.

V gene TRBV6-5 combines with J gene TRBJ2-7; 7 nucleotides line up with TRBD2. Germline V CDR1 and CDR2: MNHEY, SVGAGI. The CDR3 contains 13 residues. The trim removed 0 bases at V and 6 bases at J, leaving 2 bases unmatched. CDR3 region: CASSYSREGEQYF. CDR3 in DNA: TGTGCCAGCAGTTACTCGAGGGAGGGCGAGCAGTACTTC.

A single count supports this clone. The rearrangement joins TRBV5-1 to TRBJ1-1, with a weak D call TRBD1 (6 bases). Germline assignment: CDR1 SGHRS and CDR2 YFSETQ. The V and J ends lost 3 bases and 8 bases respectively, with 17 bases between them. The CDR3 consists of 14 residues. The CDR3 reads CASSSTTQGVEAFF. In nucleotides, the CDR3 is TGCGCCAGCAGCTCAACAACACAGGGAGTAGAAGCTTTCTTT.

This clone was seen just once. The V call is TRBV7-3, the J call TRBJ1-3, with D tentatively TRBD1 (6 bases). CDR3 size: 16 residues. From germline, CDR1 is SGHTA and CDR2 FQGTGA. V dropped 5 bases and J dropped 0 bases, with 14 bases sitting between them. The CDR3 DNA follows: TGTGCCAGCAGCCGGACTGGGGGCTACTCTGGAAACACCATATATTTT. This sequence encodes CASSRTGGYSGNTIYF.

This clone was observed a single time. This chain links TRBV7-9 with TRBJ1-4, with a tentative D call TRBD1 (6 bases). CDR3 length: 14 amino acids. CDR1 SEHNR and CDR2 FQNEAQ come from the germline V gene (reference sequence). V lost 5 bases and J lost 7, with 14 bases in between. CDR3 bases: TGTGCCAGCAGCCAGCGGGGGGCAGTTGAAAAACTGTTTTTT. Translating gives CASSQRGAVEKLFF.

The chain carries TRBV5-6 and TRBJ1-2; a possible D gene is TRBD1 (6 bases). Germline V gene data show CDR1 as SGHDT and CDR2 as YYEEEE. The CDR3 totals 14 residues. Deletions cut 4 bases from V and 4 bases from J, with 14 bases between. This chain's CDR3 is CASSRDRPSYGYTF. The CDR3 nucleotides read TGTGCCAGCAGCCGAGACAGGCCGAGCTATGGCTACACCTTC.

The chain recombines TRBV11-2 with TRBJ2-7, with TRBD1 identical over 8 bases. Trimming took 5 bases from V and 2 from J; bases not matched to a gene: 2. Germline V gene lookup returns CDR1 SGHAT and CDR2 FQNNGV. CDR3 size: 13 residues. In DNA form, the CDR3 reads TGTGCCAGCAGCCGGACAGGGACCTACGAGCAGTACTTC. Its protein is CASSRTGTYEQYF.

The J gene is TRBJ2-5, the V gene TRBV15, with TRBD2 matching over 9 bases. CDR1 and CDR2 (germline): LNHNV, YYDKDF (reference sequence). The trim removed 1 base at V and 9 bases at J, leaving 12 bases unmatched. This CDR3 region has 16 residues. The CDR3 DNA reads as TGTGCCACCAGCAGAGCCCAGCAGGGACAGCGGGGGGCCCAGTACTTC. This sequence encodes CATSRAQQGQRGAQYF.

The rearrangement joins TRBV4-2 to TRBJ1-4; 7 bases fit TRBD1. The junction had 9 bases not matched to a gene; V was cut back by 1 base and J by 4 bases. This CDR3 has 17 amino acids. The germline V gene has CDR1 LGHNA and CDR2 YNFKEQ. The CDR3 spells CASSQGLTGALNEKLFF. The DNA for the CDR3 is TGTGCCAGCAGCCAAGGCCTTACAGGGGCCCTTAATGAAAAACTGTTTTTT.

This chain connects TRBV19 to TRBJ2-3; D remains unclear. Trimming left V 1 base short and J 2 bases short, with 13 bases between. This CDR3 has 16 amino acids. Germline V gene data show CDR1 as LNHDA and CDR2 as SQIVND (reference sequence). Here the CDR3 reads CASSIVDSIATDTQYF. CDR3 DNA: TGTGCCAGTAGTATAGTAGACTCCATCGCCACAGATACGCAGTATTTT.

The gene calls are TRBV18 and TRBJ1-2, with D possibly TRBD1 on 6 matching bases. The length of the CDR3 is 13 residues. V lost 1 base to trimming and J lost 6 bases, with 9 bases between them. Germline CDR1 and CDR2: KGHSH and LQKENI. The CDR3 protein is CASSPRQGHGYTF. The CDR3 nucleotides read TGTGCCAGCTCACCACGGCAGGGGCATGGCTACACCTTC.